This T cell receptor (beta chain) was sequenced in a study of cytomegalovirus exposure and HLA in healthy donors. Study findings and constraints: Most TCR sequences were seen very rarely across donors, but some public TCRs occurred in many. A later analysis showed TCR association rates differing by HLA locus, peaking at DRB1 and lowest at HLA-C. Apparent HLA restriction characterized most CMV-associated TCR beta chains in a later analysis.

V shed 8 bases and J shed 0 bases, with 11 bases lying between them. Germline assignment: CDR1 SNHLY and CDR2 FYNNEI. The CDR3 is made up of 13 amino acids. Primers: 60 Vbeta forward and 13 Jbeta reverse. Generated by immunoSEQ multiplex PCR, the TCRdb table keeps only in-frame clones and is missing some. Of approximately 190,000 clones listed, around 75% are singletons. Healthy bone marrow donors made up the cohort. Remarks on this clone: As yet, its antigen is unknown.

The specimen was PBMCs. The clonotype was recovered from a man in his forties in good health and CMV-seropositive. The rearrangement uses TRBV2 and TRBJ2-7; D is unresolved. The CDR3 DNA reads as TGTGCCAGCCGTGTGGAGAGCTCCTACGAGCAGTACTTC. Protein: CASRVESSYEQYF.